Listed here is a single T cell receptor beta chain. Its target is not known. The protocol was immunoSEQ multiplex PCR, while the TCRdb copy is restricted to in-frame clones and leaves out a portion. The table includes 35,000 to 40,000 clones, around 79% detected once. Mismatch repair deficiency was confirmed in all patients, by PCR or immunohistochemistry. A few pembrolizumab responders had their TCRs sequenced. These data are taken from a study of PD-1 blockade in mismatch repair-deficient tumors. For the study at large: All were previously treated, progressing patients with eleven to twelve mismatch repair-deficient cancer types. Study-level points and caveats: Rapid post-treatment expansion, then contraction, generally preceding radiologic response, marked tumor-resident clones.

Germline loops: CDR1 WNHNN, CDR2 SYGVQD (reference sequence). Trimming removed 9 bases from V and 4 bases from J, with 16 bases in between. The CDR3 contains 14 residues. The TCR was taken from an adult with mismatch repair-deficient cancer. The sequences come from peripheral blood, collected 4 weeks after starting pembrolizumab. This chain connects TRBV10-1 to TRBJ1-3, with TRBD1 as a possible D gene (5 bases). CDR3 sequence (DNA): TGCGCCAGTACAGGCACCGACACGGGAAACACCATATATTTT. This codes for CASTGTDTGNTIYF.